What follows is one TCR beta chain and its context. Its antigen is currently not known. Per-nucleotide qualities are absent, and no much larger clonotype sits a single base away. Reading the germline V gene gives CDR1 LGHNA and CDR2 YSLEER. The CDR3 spans 16 residues, from the cysteine through the phenylalanine. The sequence is cut down to CDR3 DNA, 48 bases in frame from base 1. At the junction V is shortened by 0 bases and J by 9 bases; bases outside the gene matches: 9. RNA was extracted using the RNeasy kit, and about 0.45 to 1 microgram was reverse transcribed with random hexamers. The immunoSEQ multiplex PCR assay, which covers 54 Vbeta and 13 Jbeta segments, was used to amplify TCR beta CDR3 regions. To correct PCR amplification bias, a synthetic template baseline was used for both primer optimization and computational correction. As for the authors' bioinformatics: Reads were annotated to V, D and J genes per IMGT and analyzed with immunoSEQ Analyzer, keeping only productive sequences. To calculate clonality, Shannon entropy was normalized by log2 of the number of productive unique sequences and then subtracted from one. For each patient and control, public and private clones were evaluated among the 100 most prevalent clones. Clones were defined as Susac-specific when absent from the healthy and MS cohorts, from approximately 970 published viral clones and from other ImmuneACCESS disease sequences. Starting from the raw public reads, TCRdb applied fastp trimming at Q25, assembled clones with MiXCR and retained in-frame beta chains. When rows share a CDR3 protein, they turn into one entry using the most common DNA and genes. The V and J calls were determined by TCRdb, not by the authors. The sample table contains fewer than 350,000 distinct CDR3 sequences; only one count was recorded for 70% to 90% of them. Jointly, the top ten make up 0.21% of the sample.

This entry belongs to a study of CD8 T cells in Susac syndrome (dated by TCRdb to about 2019). Looking at the study overall: Whether CD8+ T cell activation and differentiation in Susac syndrome was antigen driven was tested using repertoire sequencing. The study compared CD8+ T cell repertoire clonality among eleven to twelve healthy donors, approximately 14 Susac syndrome patients and some 16 multiple sclerosis patients.

Broad study findings and their caveats: The TCR sequencing and HLA analysis was acknowledged to have included a relatively small number of individuals.

High-throughput TCR beta sequencing profiled peripheral blood CD8+ and CD4+ T cells from healthy donors, Susac syndrome patients and multiple sclerosis patients. The multiple sclerosis controls were treatment-naive patients who had stable or active relapsing-remitting disease and met the revised McDonald criteria. Bulk CD8+ and CD4+ T cells were purified by magnetic negative isolation, whereas CD8+ TEMRA cells were enriched by FACS. Blood was drawn into EDTA tubes, processed within 24 hours, and PBMCs were isolated by density gradient centrifugation. PBMCs intended for TCR sequencing were frozen in liquid nitrogen and were later thawed in a 37 degrees C water bath. Purity of sorted or isolated CD4+, CD8+ and CD8+ TEMRA cells was at least 90%.

This receptor was identified in a human donor with multiple sclerosis. The chain links TRBV4-3 with TRBJ2-1; 9 of the junction bases match TRBD2. Sample: CD8+ T cells from PBMCs. This receptor carries the CDR3 CASSQEAGGPSSEQFF. The bases are TGCGCCAGCAGCCAAGAGGCGGGAGGGCCCTCAAGTGAGCAGTTCTTC.